This T cell receptor (beta chain) originates from a study of T-cell memory formation after mild COVID-19. Study overall: TCR clusters were largely donor specific. Study conclusions and caveats: There was a balanced CD4/CD8 profile in clones contracting day 15 to 85, and later expanders leaned CD4+.

cDNA libraries for TCR alpha and TCR beta, carrying sample barcodes and UMIs, came from 5'RACE with constant-segment primers. MiXCR was run by TCRdb on the 5' RACE reads, yielding one entry per CDR3 protein. The table lists about 240,000 distinct CDR3 sequences, approximately 10% of them singletons. The count of this clonotype is one. Its antigen is as yet unknown. The CDR3 contains 14 residues. Germline-derived CDR1 and CDR2 are MNHEY and SMNVEV (reference sequence). The trim removed 6 bases at V and 6 bases at J, leaving 6 bases unmatched. Material for sequencing was PBMCs or a T cell subset sorted from them (not recorded which). The genes are TRBV27 and TRBJ1-4; 8 nucleotides line up with TRBD1. The TCR originated in a man aged 18 to 30 who had mild COVID-19 (a few samples of this study predate the infection). Cell type and time point are not known. For the CDR3, the DNA is TGTGCCAGCAGCCGCGGGACAGGCCATGAAAAACTGTTTTTT. Translating it yields CASSRGTGHEKLFF.